Below are 30 T cell receptor beta chains sequenced from a single sample in a study of blood T cell repertoires in COVID-19. The protocol was immunoSEQ multiplex PCR, while the TCRdb copy is restricted to in-frame clones and leaves out a portion. The sample holds roughly 230,000 clones; nearly 90% are singletons and the top ten take roughly 5%. What was sequenced was peripheral blood. The receptors here all came from a woman between 35 and 50 years old who had recovered from COVID-19.

The chain has TRBV5-3 and TRBJ1-5, with 7 bases lining up with TRBD1. TRBV5-3 is treated as an ORF (open reading frame) with a function not yet certain. V shed 4 bases and J 6 bases; nucleotides not matched to a gene: 7. CDR3 length: 14 amino acids. DNA for the CDR3: TGTGCCAGAAGCGCTGACAGGGATAGTCAGCCCCAGCATTTT. It is translated as CARSADRDSQPQHF.

The genes are TRBV5-4 and TRBJ1-5; D may be TRBD1 (6 bases). The CDR3 spans 14 residues. V lost 3 bases and J 3 bases, leaving 10 bases between the germline ends. From germline, CDR1 is SGHNT and CDR2 YYREEE (reference sequence). CDR3 loop: CASSSQGFNQPQHF. In DNA, the CDR3 is TGTGCCAGCAGCTCCCAGGGGTTCAATCAGCCCCAGCATTTT.

The sample holds a few counts of this clone. In nucleotides, the CDR3 is TGTGCCAGCAAACAGGGGCTTTATGGCTACACCTTC. It translates to CASKQGLYGYTF. The chain couples TRBV28 to TRBJ1-2, with 7 positions matching TRBD1. CDR1 and CDR2 (germline): MDHEN, SYDVKM. The CDR3 consists of 12 residues. Trimming cost V 7 bases and J 5 bases; bases outside gene matches: 4.

This clone was counted once. In nucleotides, the CDR3 is TGCAGCGTTGAAGGGATGACAGGGAACTATGGCTACACCTTC. Translated, it gives CSVEGMTGNYGYTF. The V call is TRBV29-1, the J call TRBJ1-2, with TRBD1 matching over 7 bases. This CDR3 has 14 amino acids. CDR1 is SQVTM, CDR2 ANQGSEA, per germline. The V and J ends lost 1 base and 2 bases, in that order; junction bases with no gene match: 4.

V and J are TRBV2 and TRBJ1-4; TRBD1 matches at 7 bases. V was clipped by 6 bases and J by 6 bases; unmatched bases: 7. Per germline, CDR1 SNHLY and CDR2 FYNNEI. The length of the CDR3 is 14 residues. The CDR3: CASREGQRDEKLFF. CDR3 nucleotide sequence: TGTGCCAGCAGGGAGGGACAGAGGGATGAAAAACTGTTTTTT.

The chain employs TRBV9 and TRBJ1-1; D call uncertain. Germline CDR1 SGDLS, CDR2 YYNGEE. Trimming cost V 4 bases and J 6 bases, with 19 bases left between them. The CDR3 spans 15 residues. The CDR3 DNA reads TGTGCCAGCAGCTTTGGGAGCTCGTTAAGCGCTGAAGCTTTCTTT. This codes for CASSFGSSLSAEAFF.

The V call is TRBV7-2, the J call TRBJ2-7; D may be TRBD1 (5 bases). The V end lost 2 bases, the J end lost 2 bases, and 10 bases lay between the germline ends. Germline CDR1 is SGHTA and CDR2 is FQGNSA. The CDR3 runs to 14 residues. The CDR3 coding sequence is TGTGCCAGCAGCTTATACAGGACAACCTACGAGCAGTACTTC. Protein: CASSLYRTTYEQYF.

The J gene is TRBJ1-1, the V gene TRBV28, with TRBD1 matching over 10 bases. The CDR3 is 19 residues long. V lost 2 bases, J lost 2 bases, and 14 bases stayed unmatched. Germline CDR1 reads MDHEN; CDR2 reads SYDVKM. For the CDR3, the DNA is TGTGCCAGCAGTTTAATAGCTGATCCGGGACAGGGGACTAACACTGAAGCTTTCTTT. This sequence encodes CASSLIADPGQGTNTEAFF.

The chain has TRBV9 and TRBJ2-3; possibly TRBD1 for D (5 bases). The germline gives CDR1 SGDLS, CDR2 YYNGEE. The CDR3 is made up of 15 amino acids. Trimming stripped 0 bases from V and 4 bases from J, with 12 bases between. The CDR3 loop is CASSVESGWADTQYF. The CDR3, as DNA: TGTGCCAGCAGCGTAGAATCAGGGTGGGCAGATACGCAGTATTTT.

In DNA, the CDR3 is TGTGCCTGGGAAGGGACTAGCAGATACAATGAGCAGTTCTTC. The encoded protein is CAWEGTSRYNEQFF. This chain joins TRBV30 and TRBJ2-1, with 9 bases that match TRBD2. Germline loops: CDR1 GTSNPN, CDR2 SVGIG (reference sequence). Trimming removed 5 bases from V and 4 bases from J; junction bases left unmatched: 6. The CDR3 loop spans 14 amino acids.

J is TRBJ1-5 and V is TRBV7-9; maybe TRBD1 (6 bases). The length of the CDR3 is 12 residues. Trimming took 5 bases from V and 9 from J, leaving 11 bases between them. Germline CDR1 and CDR2: SEHNR and FQNEAQ (reference sequence). CDR3 in amino acids: CASSHRDTPQHF. Here the CDR3 DNA reads TGTGCCAGCAGCCACAGGGATACGCCCCAGCATTTT.

The chain combines TRBV27 with TRBJ2-5, with 9 positions matching TRBD1. J was trimmed by 5 bases and V by 6 bases; bases with no gene match: 7. The germline V gene encodes CDR1 MNHEY and CDR2 SMNVEV (reference sequence). This CDR3 comprises 14 residues. CDR3: CASRLQGAGETQYF. The CDR3 DNA sequence: TGTGCCAGCAGGCTACAGGGGGCGGGGGAGACCCAGTACTTC.

A remark on this clone: The same CDR3 can be traced to other DNA sequences in this sample. The V call is TRBV5-1, the J call TRBJ2-5, with D unclear. CDR1 is SGHRS, CDR2 YFSETQ, per germline. The CDR3 has 11 residues. The V and J ends lost 4 bases and 2 bases respectively, with 3 bases between them. The CDR3 reads CASSQQETQYF. CDR3 coding DNA: TGCGCCAGCAGCCAGCAAGAGACCCAGTACTTC.

This clone was picked up one time. The chain combines TRBV9 with TRBJ2-1, with 9 bases identical to TRBD2. The CDR3 spans 17 residues. Germline CDR1 reads SGDLS; CDR2 reads YYNGEE. J gave up 0 bases and V 0 bases, and 4 bases lay outside the gene matches. In nucleotides, the CDR3 is TGTGCCAGCAGCGTAGGGGCTAGCGGGATCTCCTACAATGAGCAGTTCTTC. It codes for CASSVGASGISYNEQFF. Variable domain in full (rest from reference TRBV9 and TRBJ2-1): DSGVTQTPKHLITATGQRVTLRCSPRSGDLSVYWYQQSLDQGLQFLIQYYNGEERAKGNILERFSAQQFPDLHSELNLSSLELGDSALYFCASSVGASGISYNEQFFGPGTRLTVL.

The chain joins TRBV28 to TRBJ2-2; D possibly corresponds to TRBD2 (6 bases). This CDR3 region has 12 residues. Per germline, CDR1 MDHEN and CDR2 SYDVKM. Trimming removed 9 bases at V and 4 bases at J, with 9 bases between. The DNA for the CDR3 is TGTGCCAGTCGGGAGCTCACCGGGGAGCTGTTTTTT. Its translation: CASRELTGELFF.

V usage is TRBV5-4 and J usage is TRBJ1-1; the match to TRBD1 covers 8 bases. Trimming at V came to 4 bases and at J to 4 bases, leaving 6 bases not matched to a gene. Germline-derived CDR1 and CDR2 are SGHNT and YYREEE (reference sequence). The CDR3 covers 14 residues. CDR3 sequence: CASSEVTGATEAFF. The DNA for the CDR3 is TGTGCCAGCAGCGAAGTGACAGGGGCCACTGAAGCTTTCTTT.

V is TRBV3-1 (or the pseudogene TRBV3-2) and J is TRBJ2-5; no clear D gene. Per germline, CDR1 LGHDT and CDR2 YNNKEL (reference sequence). CDR3 length: 12 amino acids. The V end lost 3 bases, the J end lost 9 bases, and 11 bases lay between the germline ends. CDR3 DNA sequence: TGTGCCAGCAGCCAGGCAACCTGGTCCCAGTACTTC. Translated, it gives CASSQATWSQYF.

V usage is TRBV28 and J usage is TRBJ2-3; TRBD2 agrees at 8 bases. This CDR3 has 14 residues. From germline, CDR1 is MDHEN and CDR2 SYDVKM. The ends lost 8 bases at V and 6 bases at J; junction bases unmatched: 10. CDR3 loop: CASVSGGVGDTQYF. The CDR3 DNA reads as TGTGCCAGCGTCTCGGGGGGGGTCGGGGATACGCAGTATTTT.

The V gene is TRBV6-1, the J gene TRBJ1-3; D unclear. From germline, CDR1 is MNHNS and CDR2 SASEGT. V lost 2 bases and J 2 bases, leaving 7 bases between the germline ends. The CDR3 covers 14 residues. CDR3 in DNA: TGTGCCAGCAGTGAAACCCAGGCTGGAAACACCATATATTTT. The encoded protein is CASSETQAGNTIYF.

The chain carries TRBV24-1 and TRBJ2-7; perhaps TRBD1 as D (6 bases). Trimming stripped 6 bases from V and 5 bases from J, with 13 bases between. The CDR3 covers 13 residues. Germline V CDR1 and CDR2: KGHDR, SFDVKD. The CDR3 sequence: CATSKTGSHEQYF. The CDR3 coding sequence is TGTGCCACCAGTAAAACAGGGTCACACGAGCAGTACTTC.

The rearrangement uses TRBV7-7 and TRBJ2-2; no reliable D call. The CDR3 loop spans 16 amino acids. Per germline, CDR1 SSHAT and CDR2 FNYEAQ (reference sequence). The germline V and J ends were trimmed by 1 base and 1 base, with 10 bases remaining between them. CDR3 residues: CASSLEASGNTGELFF. The CDR3 nucleotides read TGTGCCAGCAGCTTAGAGGCTTCAGGGAACACCGGGGAGCTGTTTTTT.

V and J are TRBV2 and TRBJ1-4, with 7 bases lining up with TRBD1. This CDR3 contains 15 residues. From germline, CDR1 is SNHLY and CDR2 FYNNEI. V was clipped by 0 bases and J by 5 bases; unmatched bases: 3. The CDR3 loop is CASSEADRQNEKLFF. In nucleotides, the CDR3 is TGTGCCAGCAGTGAAGCGGACAGGCAAAATGAAAAACTGTTTTTT. Variable domain in full (rest from reference TRBV2 and TRBJ1-4): EPEVTQTPSHQVTQMGQEVILRCVPISNHLYFYWYRQILGQKVEFLVSFYNNEISEKSEIFDDQFSVERPDGSNFTLKIRSTKLEDSAMYFCASSEADRQNEKLFFGSGTQLSVL.

V is TRBV19 and J is TRBJ1-1; D remains unclear. Germline lookup yields CDR1 LNHDA and CDR2 SQIVND (reference sequence). V lost 4 bases, J lost 0 bases, and 6 bases lay in between. The CDR3 covers 13 residues. CDR3 loop: CASSRGMNTEAFF. The CDR3 nucleotides read TGTGCCAGTAGTAGAGGGATGAACACTGAAGCTTTCTTT. Full variable domain (rest looked up from reference TRBV19 and TRBJ1-1): DGGITQSPKYLFRKEGQNVTLSCEQNLNHDAMYWYRQDPGQGLRLIYYSQIVNDFQKGDIAEGYSVSREKKESFPLTVTSAQKNPTAFYLCASSRGMNTEAFFGQGTRLTVV.

CDR3 loop: CASGTGSSYNEQFF. CDR3 sequence (DNA): TGTGCCAGCGGGACAGGAAGCTCCTACAATGAGCAGTTCTTC. The chain uses TRBV28 and TRBJ2-1; 8 bases are shared with TRBD1. Germline V gene lookup returns CDR1 MDHEN and CDR2 SYDVKM. The ends lost 8 bases at V and 0 bases at J; junction bases unmatched: 3. This CDR3 spans 14 amino acids.

The chain has TRBV18 and TRBJ1-2; 7 positions match TRBD1. Germline CDR1 reads KGHSH; CDR2 reads LQKENI. The CDR3 covers 14 residues. The V gene end was trimmed by 2 bases and the J gene end by 8 bases; junction bases not matched to a gene: 8. The DNA for the CDR3 is TGTGCCAGCTCACCAGGACAGGCAGGCTACGGCTACACCTTC. Amino acids: CASSPGQAGYGYTF.

The chain links TRBV6-5 to TRBJ2-7; TRBD2 matches 7 bases. Trimming removed 0 bases from V and 4 bases from J; junction bases left unmatched: 9. The CDR3 has 16 amino acids. Germline V gene sequence: CDR1 MNHEY, CDR2 SVGAGI. The CDR3 region is CASSYSIQRGDYEQYV. The CDR3 DNA sequence: TGTGCCAGCAGTTACTCGATTCAACGGGGGGATTACGAGCAGTACGTC.

This chain uses TRBV9 with TRBJ2-3; D unclear. The CDR3 totals 13 residues. V was cut by 0 bases and J by 4 bases, with 6 bases left in between. Germline CDR1 is SGDLS and CDR2 is YYNGEE. The CDR3 sequence: CASSVGGADTQYF. The CDR3 bases are TGTGCCAGCAGCGTAGGCGGCGCAGATACGCAGTATTTT.

Of note for this clone: The germline gene is not matched at one end of the junction; a read error may be the cause. V and J are TRBV2 and TRBJ2-5; TRBD2 matches 13 bases. Germline assignment: CDR1 SNHLY and CDR2 FYNNEI. The CDR3 runs 15 residues. The CDR3 DNA reads as TGTGCCAGCAGTCCGACTAGCGGGGGGCAAGAGACTCAGTACTTC. Protein product: CASSPTSGGQETQYF.

The gene calls are TRBV5-1 and TRBJ2-2; 7 positions match TRBD2. CDR1 SGHRS and CDR2 YFSETQ come from the germline V gene. Trimming took 2 bases from V and 7 from J; bases not matched to a gene: 2. CDR3 length: 13 residues. Here the CDR3 DNA reads TGCGCCAGCAGCTTCGGGGGGAGCGGGGAGCTGTTTTTT. Its protein product is CASSFGGSGELFF.

This chain connects TRBV30 to TRBJ1-2; D uncertain. This CDR3 spans 15 amino acids. The V and J ends lost 2 bases and 4 bases respectively, with 17 bases between them. The germline CDR1 and CDR2 sequences are GTSNPN and SVGIG (reference sequence). CDR3 coding DNA: TGTGCCTGGAGTCCCTTAGCCGGAACGATCTATGGCTACACCTTC. Its protein product is CAWSPLAGTIYGYTF. Together with reference TRBV30 and TRBJ1-2, the CDR3 gives the full variable domain: SQTIHQWPATLVQPVGSPLSLECTVEGTSNPNLYWYRQAAGRGLQLLFYSVGIGQISSEVPQNLSASRPQDRQFILSSKKLLLSDSGFYLCAWSPLAGTIYGYTFGSGTRLTVV.